Described below is a single T cell receptor (beta chain) sequence and its context. This clonotype was recorded at least ten times. Its specific antigen is unknown. No much larger clone is present one base from it, and per-base qualities are unavailable. This entry belongs to a study of T cells after yellow fever vaccination (dated by TCRdb to the late 2010s). For context, the study as a whole: The SMART-Seq v4 Ultra Low Input RNA kit was used to prepare libraries from fractions with low cell numbers. Bulk TCR alpha and beta repertoires were sequenced longitudinally to track T-cell clones before and after primary and booster YFV17D yellow fever vaccination. The cohort comprised two healthy male donors, one aged 18 to 29 and one aged 30 to 39 years. Blood was collected at multiple timepoints before and after primary and secondary immunization, and bulk PBMC replicates and cell subsets were isolated.

Measured from the cysteine to the phenylalanine, the CDR3 is 10 residues long. Left in the record is the CDR3 DNA by itself, 30 bases read in frame from the first base. V is cut by 11 bases and J by 10 bases, and the space between the germline ends is 13 bases. As encoded in the germline V gene, CDR1 is KGHDR while CDR2 is SFDVKD. Interpreted using the paper, the treatment or condition label stands for: live attenuated yellow fever vaccine strain. At each blood-draw timepoint, two biological replicates of bulk PBMCs were collected. A standard Ficoll-Paque protocol was used to isolate PBMCs from peripheral blood. TriZol was used to extract RNA from bulk PBMCs, CD4 and CD8 fractions, and dextramer-positive and dextramer-negative fractions. The run used an Illumina NovaSeq 6000. TCR cDNA was synthesized by 5'RACE template switching, through which a universal primer site and unique molecular identifiers were introduced. cDNA synthesis was primed from both the TCR alpha and TCR beta constant segments. Library amplification involved two PCR steps, and the second step added sample barcodes and sequencing adapters. Sequencing of the libraries was done on either Illumina HiSeq 2500 (2x100 bp) or NovaSeq (2x150 bp). Turning to the authors' computational methods: Demultiplexing of reads and collapsing into UMI consensus sequences were performed with MIGEC, and V(D)J alignment was carried out with MiXCR. Using edgeR on replicate PBMC samples, clonotypes were called vaccine-responding if FDR was below 0.01 and the log2 fold change was above 5 up to day 15. CD4 or CD8 identity was assigned to each bulk clonotype according to whether the clonotype was present at higher abundance in the sequenced CD4 repertoire or the sequenced CD8 repertoire. TCRdb trimmed public reads at Q25 via fastp, called clones via MiXCR and kept in-frame beta chains. Identical CDR3 proteins give one entry, which carries the most common genes and DNA. These V and J calls are TCRdb output, not the study's own analysis. The sample data list a few hundred thousand distinct CDR3 sequences, and more than 3.5% of these were observed just once. The ten largest clones add up to about 20% of the sample.

Study-level results and caveats: Because only two donors were included in the study, the extent to which the findings can be generalized is limited. Computational filtering was required because FACS-sorted repertoires could contain abundant contaminating clonotypes from the bulk population. Most clones expanded after primary vaccination were re-detected after the booster (around 96% of CD4 and roughly 85% of CD8), suggesting broad memory maintenance. Compared with the primary T-cell response, the secondary T-cell response was weaker but faster, peaking on day 5 rather than day 15. A small fraction of clonotypes showed up in both the CD4 and CD8 compartments, probably as a result of convergent recombination.

The receptor chain draws on TRBV24-1 and TRBJ1-1; the D segment cannot be called with confidence. Source: PBMCs, taken 15 days after the yellow fever booster vaccination. This sequence originates from a man in his late teens or twenties who received the YFV17D yellow fever vaccine. The CDR3 is CAMYTKVAFF. The bases read TGTGCCATGTATACAAAGGTAGCTTTCTTT.